This T cell receptor beta chain was sequenced in a study of T cell changes during pregnancy in multiple sclerosis. The ends lost 3 bases at V and 3 bases at J; junction bases unmatched: 1. The CDR3 has 16 residues. CDR1 KGHSH and CDR2 LQKENI come from the germline V gene. Clones were read by immunoSEQ multiplex PCR, and TCRdb kept only the in-frame ones, dropping some. Of some 67,000 clones detected, about 90% appear once; the ten largest clones hold about 1.5%. This clone was recorded only once. Here the sequenced sample was peripheral blood, taken after pregnancy. V gene TRBV18 combines with J gene TRBJ2-1, with 14 bases aligning to TRBD2. The source is a female donor with multiple sclerosis, enrolled in a pregnancy study. The chain's CDR3 is CASSPGLAGDYNEQFF. In DNA, the CDR3 is TGTGCCAGCTCACCGGGACTAGCGGGAGACTACAATGAGCAGTTCTTC.